These 20 T cell receptor beta chains originate from one sample sequenced in a study of identical twins. From the 5' RACE reads, TCRdb called clonotypes with MiXCR, one entry per CDR3 protein. The repertoire holds about 720,000 distinct CDR3 sequences, less than 10% seen once, with 0.98% in the top ten. The sample was also reused in another study, on yellow fever vaccine responses in identical twins.

Sequenced material: PBMCs. These receptors came from a woman between 18 and 29 years old in good health.

This clonotype was picked up a small number of times. The J gene is TRBJ2-7, the V gene TRBV15; the match to TRBD1 covers 7 bases. J lost 7 bases, V lost 2 bases, and 17 bases had no gene match. The germline CDR1 and CDR2 sequences are LNHNV and YYDKDF (reference sequence). The CDR3 extends over 17 amino acids. The CDR3: CATSRRPGAGGVGEQYF. The CDR3 DNA is TGTGCCACCAGCAGACGACCCGGGGCAGGGGGTGTGGGGGAGCAGTACTTC.

J is TRBJ2-3 and V is TRBV12-3 or TRBV12-4; tentative D call: TRBD2 (6 bases). There are 16 residues in the CDR3. V was shortened by 4 bases and J by 2 bases, with 16 bases between the two germline ends. For the CDR3, the DNA is TGTGCCAGCAGTTCCCCCAGCGGGCGGCCCACAGATACGCAGTATTTT. Its protein is CASSSPSGRPTDTQYF.

This clonotype has more than one count but fewer than ten. This chain joins TRBV9 and TRBJ2-1; D perhaps matches TRBD2 (7 bases). Trimming shortened V by 4 bases and J by 7 bases, and 18 bases separated the two germline ends. CDR1 is SGDLS and CDR2 is YYNGEE in the germline V gene. The CDR3 has 15 amino acids. Here the CDR3 reads CASSQVGGGKNEQFF. DNA of the CDR3: TGTGCCAGCAGCCAGGTTGGGGGGGGCAAAAATGAGCAGTTCTTC.

This clonotype was found a few times. This CDR3 is CASSAISAGVNTGELFF. For the CDR3, the DNA is TGCGCCAGCAGCGCAATATCAGCGGGGGTTAACACCGGGGAGCTGTTTTTT. This sequence joins TRBV5-1 and TRBJ2-2; TRBD2 matches at 8 bases. The CDR3 has 17 residues. CDR1 and CDR2 (germline): SGHRS, YFSETQ. Germline trimming cut 4 bases from V and 2 bases from J; bases unmatched to any gene: 10. The entire variable domain, with the rest obtained from reference TRBV5-1 and TRBJ2-2, is as follows: KAGVTQTPRYLIKTRGQQVTLSCSPISGHRSVSWYQQTPGQGLQFLFEYFSETQRNKGNFPGRFSGRQFSNSRSEMNVSTLELGDSALYLCASSAISAGVNTGELFFGEGSRLTVL.

This clonotype was recorded at least ten times. The rearrangement joins TRBV5-5 to TRBJ2-1; perhaps D is TRBD1 or TRBD2 (5 bases each). This CDR3 has 17 amino acids. Trimming pared 3 bases from V and 6 bases from J, leaving 22 bases between. Germline V lookup: CDR1 SGHKS, CDR2 YYEKEE (reference sequence). The CDR3: CASSSATTSGLGNEQFF. CDR3 bases: TGTGCCAGCAGCTCCGCCACTACATCGGGGCTTGGCAATGAGCAGTTCTTC.

This clonotype was recorded at least ten times. V and J are TRBV4-3 and TRBJ2-7, with TRBD1 matching over 9 bases. V trimming: 4 bases; J trimming: 2 bases; junction bases outside the gene matches: 3. CDR3 length equals 14 residues. Germline V gene data show CDR1 as LGHNA and CDR2 as YSLEER. CDR3 in amino acids: CASSLRQGAYEQYF. CDR3 bases: TGCGCCAGCAGCCTCCGACAGGGGGCCTACGAGCAGTACTTC.

This clonotype was counted many times. The rearrangement links TRBV7-9 to TRBJ2-7; D is undetermined. Trimming removed 2 bases from V and 1 base from J, with 9 bases in between. The CDR3 runs 14 residues. CDR1 is SEHNR and CDR2 is FQNEAQ in the germline V gene (reference sequence). The CDR3: CASSLWIDSYEQYF. CDR3 bases: TGTGCCAGCAGCTTATGGATCGATTCCTACGAGCAGTACTTC.

This clonotype came up many times. V and J are TRBV3-1 and TRBJ2-3; maybe TRBD1 (6 bases). Per the germline V gene, CDR1 is LGHDT and CDR2 is YNNKEL (reference sequence). This CDR3 has 13 residues. Trimming shortened V by 5 bases and J by 4 bases, and 10 bases separated the two germline ends. CDR3 nucleotide sequence: TGTGCCAGCAGCAACAGGGCGTCAGATACGCAGTATTTT. It yields the protein CASSNRASDTQYF.

In its sample, this clonotype was seen once. The chain links TRBV11-2 to TRBJ2-3; D not certain. The CDR3 runs 21 residues. Germline lookup yields CDR1 SGHAT and CDR2 FQNNGV. V was clipped by 3 bases and J by 0 bases, with 28 bases between them. The DNA of the CDR3 is TGTGCCAGCAGCTTTTGGAACAGAGTAGGCCCCTCAAGCCCTAGCACAGATACGCAGTATTTT. This gives the protein CASSFWNRVGPSSPSTDTQYF.

In its sample, this clonotype was seen a few times. The rearrangement uses TRBV11-2 and TRBJ2-4, with D uncertain. V was trimmed by 3 bases and J by 7 bases, leaving 7 bases between them. Germline V gene sequence: CDR1 SGHAT, CDR2 FQNNGV. This CDR3 is built from 12 residues. The DNA of the CDR3 is TGTGCCAGCAGCTTCGAGGACAACATTCAGTACTTC. It yields the protein CASSFEDNIQYF.

This clonotype was seen repeatedly, ten times or more. CDR3 region: CASSPRGTSGRNEQFF. Written as DNA, the CDR3 is TGTGCCAGCAGCCCGAGGGGGACTAGCGGGAGAAATGAGCAGTTCTTC. The rearrangement uses TRBV28 and TRBJ2-1; 14 bases agree with TRBD2. V lost 6 bases to trimming and J lost 7 bases; unmatched junction nucleotides: 8. The CDR3 has 16 amino acids. CDR1 is MDHEN, CDR2 SYDVKM, per germline.

This clonotype was counted between two and nine times. The J gene is TRBJ2-1, the V gene TRBV11-3; 9 positions agree with TRBD2. Germline-derived CDR1 and CDR2 are SGHNT and YENEEA. Germline trimming cut 5 bases from V and 2 bases from J; bases unmatched to any gene: 7. This CDR3 has 16 residues. Here the CDR3 reads CASSPGGGAPYNEQFF. In DNA form, the CDR3 reads TGTGCCAGCAGCCCAGGCGGGGGGGCGCCCTACAATGAGCAGTTCTTC.

The chain couples TRBV27 to TRBJ2-1, with 7 bases that match TRBD2. With V trimmed by 3 bases and J by 12 bases, 8 bases remained unmatched. Germline V CDR1 and CDR2: MNHEY, SMNVEV (reference sequence). This CDR3 has 13 amino acids. This chain's CDR3 is CASSLTSKTAQFF. The CDR3, as DNA: TGTGCCAGCAGTTTGACTAGCAAAACCGCGCAGTTCTTC.

The CDR3 loop is CSARGLISGSGYNEQFF. CDR3 sequence (DNA): TGCAGTGCTAGAGGCCTAATTAGCGGGAGTGGGTACAATGAGCAGTTCTTC. The V gene is TRBV20-1, the J gene TRBJ2-1; 9 positions match TRBD2. The V gene end was trimmed by 1 base and the J gene end by 4 bases; junction bases not matched to a gene: 11. The germline V gene encodes CDR1 DFQATT and CDR2 SNEGSKA (reference sequence). The CDR3 contains 17 residues.

The chain recombines TRBV10-3 with TRBJ1-1, with 7 bases fitting TRBD1. Per the germline V gene, CDR1 is ENHRY and CDR2 is SYGVKD. The CDR3 length is 13 residues. Unmatched junction bases numbered 8, after V lost 8 bases and J lost 5 bases. This CDR3 is CAIGKGARTEAFF. As DNA, the CDR3 is TGTGCCATCGGGAAGGGGGCGCGAACTGAAGCTTTCTTT.

This sequence joins TRBV29-1 and TRBJ2-1, with D possibly matching TRBD2 (7 bases). CDR1 is SQVTM and CDR2 is ANQGSEA in the germline V gene. The CDR3 is 14 amino acids. V lost 7 bases to trimming and J lost 8 bases, with 21 bases between them. In DNA, the CDR3 is TGCAGCGCCAAGGGAGGGGGGATTCTCGATGAGCAGTTCTTC. Its protein product is CSAKGGGILDEQFF.

A few counts support this clonotype. The gene calls are TRBV4-3 and TRBJ2-1; 9 nucleotides match TRBD2. The CDR3 is 18 amino acids. Trimming took 0 bases from V and 3 from J; bases not matched to a gene: 9. Germline CDR1 LGHNA, CDR2 YSLEER. CDR3: CASSQDPFAGGYYNEQFF. CDR3 DNA sequence: TGCGCCAGCAGCCAAGACCCCTTTGCGGGAGGGTACTACAATGAGCAGTTCTTC.

This clonotype was detected only once. Given a much more abundant clone one base away, this may be a read error. The J gene is TRBJ2-1, the V gene TRBV5-1; 8 positions agree with TRBD2. The CDR3 has 16 amino acids. The germline V gene encodes CDR1 SGHRS and CDR2 YFSETQ. The V segment lost 5 bases and the J segment 3 bases; nucleotides outside the gene matches: 10. As DNA, the CDR3 is TGCGCCAGCAGGGGCGGGGGGCCCACTTTCTACAATGAGCAGTTCTTC. Protein product: CASRGGGPTFYNEQFF.

This clonotype was detected many times. The chain carries TRBV14 and TRBJ1-6, with 10 bases lining up with TRBD1. This CDR3 contains 15 residues. V gave up 1 base and J gave up 7 bases; unmatched junction bases: 1. CDR1 and CDR2 from the germline V gene are SGHDN and FVKESK. In nucleotides, the CDR3 is TGTGCCAGCAGCCAAGGGGGACAGGGGAATTCACCCCTCCACTTT. Translating gives CASSQGGQGNSPLHF.

The CDR3 DNA is TGTGCCAGCAGTTACGACAGGGAGATCTACAATGAGCAGTTCTTC. This gives the protein CASSYDREIYNEQFF. The chain uses TRBV6-2 or TRBV6-3 and TRBJ2-1; TRBD1 aligns across 7 bases. Germline CDR1 MNHEY, CDR2 SVGEGT. There are 15 residues in the CDR3. Losses at the gene ends were 2 bases for V and 3 bases for J; bases not matched to a gene: 4.